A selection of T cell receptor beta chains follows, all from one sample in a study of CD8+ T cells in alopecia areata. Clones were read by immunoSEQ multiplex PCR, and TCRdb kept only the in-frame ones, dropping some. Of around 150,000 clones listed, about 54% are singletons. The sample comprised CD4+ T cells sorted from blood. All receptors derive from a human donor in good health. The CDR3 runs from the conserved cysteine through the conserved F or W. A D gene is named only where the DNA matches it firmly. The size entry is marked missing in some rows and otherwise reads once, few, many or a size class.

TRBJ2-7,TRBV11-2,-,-,TGTGCCAGCGGCGGGCGGGGACATATGTTTCTATACGAGCAGTACTTC,CASGGRGHMFLYEQYF
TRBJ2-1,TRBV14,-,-,TGTGCCAGCAGCCAAGCGCAGTTCCTCAATGAGCAGTTCTTC,CASSQAQFLNEQFF
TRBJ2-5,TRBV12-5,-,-,TGTGCTAGTGGTTTGGTACGCAGAGAGGCAGGGGACGTAGAGACCCAGTACTTC,CASGLVRREAGDVETQYF
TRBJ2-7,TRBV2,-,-,TGTGCCAGCGGCTACCACGGGGAGCAGTACTTC,CASGYHGEQYF
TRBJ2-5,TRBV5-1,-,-,TGCGCCAGCAGCTTTCGGAACAGTCAAGAGACCCAGTACTTC,CASSFRNSQETQYF
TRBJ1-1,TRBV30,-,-,TGTGCCTGGAGTGTATCGCCGAACACTGAAGCTTTCTTT,CAWSVSPNTEAFF
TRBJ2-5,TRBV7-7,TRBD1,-,TGTGCTAGCAGCTGGGACCGGGGACAGGAGACCCAGTACTTC,CASSWDRGQETQYF
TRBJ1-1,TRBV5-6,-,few,TGTGCCAGCAGCTTGGACAGGGACACTGAAGCTTTCTTT,CASSLDRDTEAFF
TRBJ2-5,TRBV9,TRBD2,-,TGTGCCAGCAGCGTAGATCTAGCGGGAGCCTCAAAGACCCAGTACTTC,CASSVDLAGASKTQYF
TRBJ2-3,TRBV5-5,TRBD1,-,TGTGCCAGCAGCCGAGGACAGGGGGCATCAGATACGCAGTATTTT,CASSRGQGASDTQYF
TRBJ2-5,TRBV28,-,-,TGTGCCAGCAGTCAAGAGACCCAGTACTTC,CASSQETQYF
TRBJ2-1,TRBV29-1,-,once,TGCAGCGCAGAAGTGGGCAATGAGCAGTTCTTC,CSAEVGNEQFF
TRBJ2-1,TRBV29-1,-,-,TGCAGCGTTCAGCAGTTGCGCAATGAGCAGTTCTTC,CSVQQLRNEQFF
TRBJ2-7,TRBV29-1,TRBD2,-,TGCAGCGTTGAGGTCTGGACTAGCGGGAAGCCCTACGAGCAGTACTTC,CSVEVWTSGKPYEQYF
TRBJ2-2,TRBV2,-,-,TGTGCCAGCAGTCCAGGGGTGGCCCCCGGGGAGCTGTTTTTT,CASSPGVAPGELFF
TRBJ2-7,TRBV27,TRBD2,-,TGTGCCAGCAGTTTATTAGGGGTACGGCTAGCGGACGCGCGCTACGAGCAGTACTTC,CASSLLGVRLADARYEQYF
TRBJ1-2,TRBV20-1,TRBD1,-,TGCAGTGCTGACAGGGGAGGTGGCTACACCTTC,CSADRGGGYTF
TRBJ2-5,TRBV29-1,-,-,TGCAGCGTTGCCCAATCGGACCAAGAGACCCAGTACTTC,CSVAQSDQETQYF
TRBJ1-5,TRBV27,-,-,TGTGCCAGCAGTTCCGGGTTAGGCGGTCAGCCCCAGCATTTT,CASSSGLGGQPQHF
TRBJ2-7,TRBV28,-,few,TGTGCCACCAATCAGTCCCCGCGGGAGCAGTACTTC,CATNQSPREQYF
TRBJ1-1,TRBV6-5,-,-,TGTGCCAGCAGTTACAAGGTGAAGGGAGCTGAAGCTTTCTTT,CASSYKVKGAEAFF
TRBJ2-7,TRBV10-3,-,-,TGTGCCATCAGTGAGTCGAACGGGAAGCACGAGCAGTACTTC,CAISESNGKHEQYF
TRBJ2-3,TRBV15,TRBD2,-,TGTGCCACCAGCCTCCGACTAGCGGGAACACGAGATACGCAGTATTTT,CATSLRLAGTRDTQYF
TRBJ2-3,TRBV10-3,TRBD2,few,TGTGCCACTAGCGGGAGTAACACAGATACGCAGTATTTT,CATSGSNTDTQYF
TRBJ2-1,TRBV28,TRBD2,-,TGTGCCAGCAGCGGGGAGGGGGAGCAGTTCTTC,CASSGEGEQFF
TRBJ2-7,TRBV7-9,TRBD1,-,TGTGCCAGCAGCCCTAGGACAGGGAACTCCTACGAGCAGTACTTC,CASSPRTGNSYEQYF
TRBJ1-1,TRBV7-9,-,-,TGTGCCAGCAGCTTAGGGGGAGAGACTGAAGCTTTCTTT,CASSLGGETEAFF
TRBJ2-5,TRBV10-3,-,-,TGTGCCATCGGGGGGTCTATATCACGTATGGAGACCCAGTACTTC,CAIGGSISRMETQYF
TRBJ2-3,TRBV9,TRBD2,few,TGTGCCAGCAGCACTAGCGGGAGGGGGACAGATACGCAGTATTTT,CASSTSGRGTDTQYF
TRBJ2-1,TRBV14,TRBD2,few,TGTGCCAGCAGGCCCTCCGGGACTAGTCCTCTTTCGGGCTCCTACAATGAGCAGTTCTTC,CASRPSGTSPLSGSYNEQFF
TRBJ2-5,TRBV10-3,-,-,TGTGCCACAGCGGCGGGTCTAGAGACCCAGTACTTC,CATAAGLETQYF
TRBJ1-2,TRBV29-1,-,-,TGCAGCGTGGGAAAAGCCAGGGACTATGGCTACACCTTC,CSVGKARDYGYTF
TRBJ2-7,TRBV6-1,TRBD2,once,TGTGCCAGCAGTGAACCTGGGACTAGCGGGAGGCCGACCTACGAGCAGTACTTC,CASSEPGTSGRPTYEQYF
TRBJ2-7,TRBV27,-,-,TGTGCCAGCAGCTCCTCACGGAATCCCTACGAGCAGTACTTC,CASSSSRNPYEQYF
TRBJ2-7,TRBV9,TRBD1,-,TGTGCCAGCAGCGTAGAGACAGGGGAGGCCTACGAGCAGTACTTC,CASSVETGEAYEQYF
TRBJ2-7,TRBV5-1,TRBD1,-,TGCGCCAGCAGCTTGGTTCCGGGACAGGGGCTTGCCGAGCAGTACTTC,CASSLVPGQGLAEQYF
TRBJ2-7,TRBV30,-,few,TGTGCCTGGAGTGCCCCGTTGAGGGGGAGGGCCTCCTACGAGCAGTACTTC,CAWSAPLRGRASYEQYF
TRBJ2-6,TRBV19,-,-,TGTGCCAGTAGAGTCTCTGGGGCCAACGTCCTGACTTTC,CASRVSGANVLTF
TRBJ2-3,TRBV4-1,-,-,TGCGCCAGCAGCCCCTCCCTGTGGCGCGAGGGGGATACGCAGTATTTT,CASSPSLWREGDTQYF
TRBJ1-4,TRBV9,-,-,TGTGCCAGCAGCCCCACGGTGAGGGGTGAAAAACTGTTTTTT,CASSPTVRGEKLFF
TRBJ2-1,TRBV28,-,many,TGTGCCAGCAGTACGATAGCAACCCGACTTACTCACAATGAGCAGTTCTTC,CASSTIATRLTHNEQFF
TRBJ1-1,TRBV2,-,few,TGTGCCAGCCGTACAATCAGGTATAACGCTGAAGCTTTCTTT,CASRTIRYNAEAFF
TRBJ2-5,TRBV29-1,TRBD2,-,TGCAGCGGCGGACTAGCGGGAGTTTCAGAGACCCAGTACTTC,CSGGLAGVSETQYF
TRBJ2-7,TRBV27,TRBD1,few,TGTGCCAGCAGTGAGGGACAGTCTCGGGAGCAGTACTTC,CASSEGQSREQYF
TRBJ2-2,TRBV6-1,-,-,TGTGCCAGCAGTGTAAAGGACACCGGGGAGCTGTTTTTT,CASSVKDTGELFF
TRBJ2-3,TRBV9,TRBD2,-,TGTGCCAGCAGCGGCCGAATCAGCGGGACCACAGATACGCAGTATTTT,CASSGRISGTTDTQYF
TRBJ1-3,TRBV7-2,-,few,TGTGCCAGCAGGCCCGGGGGCTCTGGAAACACCATATATTTT,CASRPGGSGNTIYF
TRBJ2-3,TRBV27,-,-,TGTGCCAGTGTTAAGAGGGGCACAGATACGCAGTATTTT,CASVKRGTDTQYF
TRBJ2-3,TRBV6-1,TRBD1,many,TGTGCCAGCAGTGAAGAGGCAGGGGGCGCAGATACGCAGTATTTT,CASSEEAGGADTQYF
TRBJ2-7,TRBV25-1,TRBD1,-,TGTGCCAGCAGTCAATACGGGACAGGGTCATACGAGCAGTACTTC,CASSQYGTGSYEQYF
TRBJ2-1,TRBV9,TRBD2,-,TGTGCCAGCAGCGTAGGCGTAGCGGGAGGGTTCTACAATGAGCAGTTCTTC,CASSVGVAGGFYNEQFF
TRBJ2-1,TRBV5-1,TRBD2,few,TGCGCCAGCAGATTGACTAGCGGGAGAGAGAATGAGCAGTTCTTC,CASRLTSGRENEQFF
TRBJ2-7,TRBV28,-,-,TGTGCCAGCAGTCTTGACAGGATACTATACGAGCAGTACTTC,CASSLDRILYEQYF
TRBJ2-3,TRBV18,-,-,TGTGCCAGCTCACCGAGCACAGATACGCAGTATTTT,CASSPSTDTQYF